This entry is about one TCR beta chain. The antigen remains unidentified. Other DNA variants within this sample encode the same CDR3. Researchers picked out CD4+ and CD8+ T cells from PBMCs by sorting. V lost 1 base and J lost 6, with 7 bases in between. The CDR3 sequence is 13 residues long. Germline-derived CDR1 and CDR2 are MGHRA and YSYEKL. This sample was included in a study of CD8+ T cells in alopecia areata. General study findings and limits: Higher clonality and more expanded CD8+ clones appeared in lesional than normal scalp. Scalp samples also yield sequences from resident alphabeta T cells of normal skin.

Investigators isolated RNA and reverse transcribed it into cDNA to act as the sequencing template. The table came from immunoSEQ multiplex PCR; TCRdb's copy has only in-frame clones and leaves some out. The sample has around 150,000 clones; about 54% are singletons. The sequence came from a human donor in good health. The gene calls are TRBV4-1 and TRBJ2-1; D is unresolved. The specimen was CD4+ T cells sorted from blood. CDR3 nucleotides: TGCGCCAGCAGCCAAGCGGATAGCAATGAGCAGTTCTTC. Translating it yields CASSQADSNEQFF.